This T cell receptor beta chain was identified in a study of OX40 agonist ivuxolimab in advanced cancers. Broadly, across the study: The costimulatory receptor OX40 (CD134) was targeted by ivuxolimab, a fully human IgG2 agonistic monoclonal antibody. The paper describes the monotherapy dose-escalation part (N ≈ 50 patients) of the phase I trial of ivuxolimab. Partial responses occurred in three dose-escalation patients, of whom one had hepatocellular carcinoma and two had cutaneous melanoma. Peripheral TCRbeta sequencing aimed to test whether ivuxolimab altered TCR sequence diversity and caused clonal T-cell expansion. Of the approximately 53 patients in dose escalation, 19 had hepatocellular carcinoma, about 15 had melanoma, 9 had renal cell carcinoma and 9 had head and neck cancer. Intravenous ivuxolimab was administered to patients every 2 weeks at six dose levels: 0.01, 0.1, 0.3, 1.5, 3 and 10 mg/kg. In the dose-escalation cohort, 65% to 90% of patients were male, and the mean age was around 60 years, with a range of roughly 20 to 80. Prior anti-PD-1, anti-PD-L1 or anti-CTLA-4 therapy was permitted, and 40% of dose-escalation patients had received checkpoint inhibitors.

Patients with autoimmune disease history or receiving systemic immunosuppression were excluded from the trial. Peripheral blood for TCR sequencing was drawn from every dose cohort at baseline, at cycle 4 day 1 and at cycle 7 day 1. Samples came from an open-label, multicenter, first-in-human phase I dose-escalation trial of ivuxolimab. Adults with locally advanced or metastatic melanoma, renal cell, hepatocellular, or head and neck squamous cell carcinoma were enrolled in the trial. Before TCR sequencing, CD4+ and CD8+ T cells were separately sorted from peripheral blood. Broad study findings and their caveats: Low levels of normalized T-cell clonal expansion were also seen in some nonresponding patients. Which antigens the clonally expanded peripheral T cells were specific for was not determined. At doses of 0.1 to 3.0 mg/kg, clonal expansion of both CD4+ and CD8+ blood T cells was observed from baseline to week 6. In the 0.1-3.0 mg/kg groups, partial responders were among the patients with the lowest normalized peripheral clonal expansion, particularly in CD8+ T cells. After ivuxolimab, CD8+ T cells had more expanded clones than CD4+ T cells on average.

V loses 5 bases, J loses 6 bases, and the germline ends lie 12 bases apart. Measured from the cysteine to the phenylalanine, the CDR3 is 13 residues long. Of the read, only the CDR3 DNA is kept; its 39 bases are in frame from base 1. Based on the germline V gene, the CDR1 and CDR2 sequences are SGHVS and FQNEAQ. A word on this clone: The antigen it recognizes is unknown. There are no base qualities to consult, and no much larger clone falls within one base.

Genomic DNA was isolated from the sorted cells so that the TCRbeta CDR3 region could be sequenced. The immunoSEQ Assay was used to sequence the TCRbeta CDR3 regions. This immuneACCESS table, as held by TCRdb, lists in-frame sequences with V and J called but not all clones. Of the missing ones, under half trace to an unresolved V gene in checked studies; the others have no known cause. For this sample there are under 80,000 clones; about 92% appear just once. The ten largest clones capture about 1.8% of the sample. The TCR sequence derives from an adult with an advanced solid tumor such as melanoma, head and neck, liver or kidney cancer. The rearrangement combines TRBV7-8 with TRBJ2-3; too little of a D gene remains to name it. The sequenced sample was CD4+ or CD8+ T cells sorted from blood, obtained in a trial of the OX40 agonist ivuxolimab. Here is the DNA: TGTGCCAGCAGCCCGCCCGCCCTGGATACGCAGTATTTT. Protein translation: CASSPPALDTQYF.